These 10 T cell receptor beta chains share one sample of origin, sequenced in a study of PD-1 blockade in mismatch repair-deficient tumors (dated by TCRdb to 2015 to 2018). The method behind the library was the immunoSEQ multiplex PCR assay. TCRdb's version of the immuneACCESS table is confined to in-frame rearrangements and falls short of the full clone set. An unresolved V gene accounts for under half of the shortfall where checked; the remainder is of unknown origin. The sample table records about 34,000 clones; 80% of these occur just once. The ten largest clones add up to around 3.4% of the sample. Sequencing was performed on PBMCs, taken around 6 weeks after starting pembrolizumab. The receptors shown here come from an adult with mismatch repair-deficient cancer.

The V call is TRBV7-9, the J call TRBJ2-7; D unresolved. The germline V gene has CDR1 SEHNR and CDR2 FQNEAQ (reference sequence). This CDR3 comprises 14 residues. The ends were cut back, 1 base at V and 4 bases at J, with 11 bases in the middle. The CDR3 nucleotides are TGTGCCAGCAGCTTAGATCTCCGCGGTTACGAGCAGTACTTC. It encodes CASSLDLRGYEQYF.

Here the CDR3 DNA reads TGTGCCAGCAGAAACTACGAACCTTACAATGAGCAGTTCTTC. It is translated as CASRNYEPYNEQFF. The chain is built from TRBV6-5 and TRBJ2-1; no clear D. CDR3 length: 14 amino acids. Trimming stripped 6 bases from V and 4 bases from J, with 13 bases between. Germline assignment: CDR1 MNHEY and CDR2 SVGAGI.

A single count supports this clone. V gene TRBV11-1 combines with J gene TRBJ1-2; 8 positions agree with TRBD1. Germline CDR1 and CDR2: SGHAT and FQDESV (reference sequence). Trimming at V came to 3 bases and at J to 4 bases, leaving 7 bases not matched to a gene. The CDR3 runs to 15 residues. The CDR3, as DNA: TGTGCCAGCAGCTTGTTTCCGACAGGGGTCTATGGCTACACCTTC. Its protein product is CASSLFPTGVYGYTF. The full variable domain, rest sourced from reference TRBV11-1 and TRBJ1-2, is EAEVAQSPRYKITEKSQAVAFWCDPISGHATLYWYRQILGQGPELLVQFQDESVVDDSQLPKDRFSAERLKGVDSTLKIQPAELGDSAMYLCASSLFPTGVYGYTFGSGTRLTVV.

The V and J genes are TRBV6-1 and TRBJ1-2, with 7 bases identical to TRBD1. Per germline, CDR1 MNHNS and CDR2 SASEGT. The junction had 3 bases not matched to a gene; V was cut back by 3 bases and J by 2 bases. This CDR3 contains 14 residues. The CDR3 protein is CASSDRGFNYGYTF. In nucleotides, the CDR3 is TGTGCCAGCAGTGACAGGGGGTTCAACTATGGCTACACCTTC.

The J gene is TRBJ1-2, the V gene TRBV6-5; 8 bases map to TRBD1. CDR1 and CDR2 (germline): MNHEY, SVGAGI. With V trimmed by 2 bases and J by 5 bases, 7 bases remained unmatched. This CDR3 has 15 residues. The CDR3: CASSYPGTGEYGYTF. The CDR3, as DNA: TGTGCCAGCAGTTACCCGGGGACAGGAGAGTATGGCTACACCTTC.

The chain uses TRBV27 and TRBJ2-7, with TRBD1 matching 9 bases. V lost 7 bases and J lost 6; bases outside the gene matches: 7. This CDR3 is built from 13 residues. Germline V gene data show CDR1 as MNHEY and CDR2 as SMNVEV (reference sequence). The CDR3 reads CASTMGQGGEQYF. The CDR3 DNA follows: TGTGCCAGCACCATGGGACAGGGAGGCGAGCAGTACTTC.

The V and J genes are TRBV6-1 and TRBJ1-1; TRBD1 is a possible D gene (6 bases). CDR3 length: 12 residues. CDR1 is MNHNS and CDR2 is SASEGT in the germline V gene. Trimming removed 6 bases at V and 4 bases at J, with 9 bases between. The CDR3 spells CASSTGITEAFF. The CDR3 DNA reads TGTGCCAGCAGCACAGGGATCACTGAAGCTTTCTTT.

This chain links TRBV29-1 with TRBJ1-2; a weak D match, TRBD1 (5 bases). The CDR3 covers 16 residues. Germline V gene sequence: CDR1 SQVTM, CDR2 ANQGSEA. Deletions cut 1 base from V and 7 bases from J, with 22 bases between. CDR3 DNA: TGCAGCGTTGAAGGGACGGGGACTATTAACTATGGTGGCTACACCTTC. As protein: CSVEGTGTINYGGYTF.

CDR3 protein: CASSRITSMNTEAFF. CDR3 in DNA: TGTGCCAGCAGTCGGATAACTAGCATGAACACTGAAGCTTTCTTT. The chain links TRBV6-5 to TRBJ1-1; D not certain. Trimming removed 5 bases from V and 0 bases from J, with 13 bases in between. Germline lookup yields CDR1 MNHEY and CDR2 SVGAGI. The CDR3 consists of 15 residues.

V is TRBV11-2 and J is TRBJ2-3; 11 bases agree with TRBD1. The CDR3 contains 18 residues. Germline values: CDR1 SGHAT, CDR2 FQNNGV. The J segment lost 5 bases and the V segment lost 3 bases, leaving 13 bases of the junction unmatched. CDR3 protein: CASSFHLTGTGGEDTQYF. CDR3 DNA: TGTGCCAGCAGCTTCCACCTAACCGGGACAGGGGGAGAAGATACGCAGTATTTT.